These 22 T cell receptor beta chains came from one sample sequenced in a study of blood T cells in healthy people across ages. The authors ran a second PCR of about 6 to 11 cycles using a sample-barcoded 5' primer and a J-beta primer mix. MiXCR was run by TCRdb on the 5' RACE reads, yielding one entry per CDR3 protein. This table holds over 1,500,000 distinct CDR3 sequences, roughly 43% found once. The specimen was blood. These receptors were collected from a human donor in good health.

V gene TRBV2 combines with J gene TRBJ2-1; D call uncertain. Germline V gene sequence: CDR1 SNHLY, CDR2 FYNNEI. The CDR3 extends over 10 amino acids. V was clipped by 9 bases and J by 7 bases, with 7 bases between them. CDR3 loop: CARQANEQFF. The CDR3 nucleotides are TGTGCCAGGCAGGCTAATGAGCAGTTCTTC.

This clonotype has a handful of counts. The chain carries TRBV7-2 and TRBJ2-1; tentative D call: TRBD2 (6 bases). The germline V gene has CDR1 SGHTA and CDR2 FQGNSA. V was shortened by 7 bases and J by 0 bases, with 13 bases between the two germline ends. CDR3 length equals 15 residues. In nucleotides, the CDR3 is TGTGCCAGCACTCACGGGGGAGGCTCCTACAATGAGCAGTTCTTC. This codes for CASTHGGGSYNEQFF.

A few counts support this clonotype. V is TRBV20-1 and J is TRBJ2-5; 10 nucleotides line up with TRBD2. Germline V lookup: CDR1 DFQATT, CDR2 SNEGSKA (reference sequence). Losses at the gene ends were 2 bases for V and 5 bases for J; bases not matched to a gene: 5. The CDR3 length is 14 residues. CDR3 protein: CSARSELAGETQYF. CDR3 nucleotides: TGCAGTGCTAGATCCGAACTAGCGGGGGAGACCCAGTACTTC.

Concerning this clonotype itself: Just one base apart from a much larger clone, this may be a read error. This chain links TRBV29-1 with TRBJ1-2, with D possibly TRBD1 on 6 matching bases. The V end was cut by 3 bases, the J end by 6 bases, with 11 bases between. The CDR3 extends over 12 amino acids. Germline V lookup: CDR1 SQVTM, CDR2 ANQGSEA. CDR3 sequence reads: CSVDGRGDGYTF. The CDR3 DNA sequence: TGCAGCGTTGACGGCAGGGGCGATGGCTACACCTTC.

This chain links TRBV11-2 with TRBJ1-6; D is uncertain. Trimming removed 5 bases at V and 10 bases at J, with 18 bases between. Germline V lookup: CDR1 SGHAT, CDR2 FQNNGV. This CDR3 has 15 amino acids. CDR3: CASSRNHMPGSPLHF. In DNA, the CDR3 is TGTGCCAGCAGCCGAAATCACATGCCCGGCTCACCCCTCCACTTT.

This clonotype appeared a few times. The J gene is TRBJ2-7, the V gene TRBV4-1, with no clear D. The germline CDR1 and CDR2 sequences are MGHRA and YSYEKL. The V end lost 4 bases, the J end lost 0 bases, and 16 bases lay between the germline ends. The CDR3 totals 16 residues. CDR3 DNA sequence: TGCGCCAGCAGCCCACGGGTCTCGCCTAGCTCCTACGAGCAGTACTTC. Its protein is CASSPRVSPSSYEQYF.

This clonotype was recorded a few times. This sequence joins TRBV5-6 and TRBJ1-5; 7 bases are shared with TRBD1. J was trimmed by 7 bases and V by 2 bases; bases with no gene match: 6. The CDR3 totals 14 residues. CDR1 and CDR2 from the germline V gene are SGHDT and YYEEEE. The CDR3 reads CASSLALGGQPQHF. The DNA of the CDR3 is TGTGCCAGCAGCTTAGCCCTAGGGGGCCAGCCCCAGCATTTT. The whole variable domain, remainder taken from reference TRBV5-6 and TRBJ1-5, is DAGVTQSPTHLIKTRGQQVTLRCSPKSGHDTVSWYQQALGQGPQFIFQYYEEEERQRGNFPDRFSGHQFPNYSSELNVNALLLGDSALYLCASSLALGGQPQHFGDGTRLSIL.

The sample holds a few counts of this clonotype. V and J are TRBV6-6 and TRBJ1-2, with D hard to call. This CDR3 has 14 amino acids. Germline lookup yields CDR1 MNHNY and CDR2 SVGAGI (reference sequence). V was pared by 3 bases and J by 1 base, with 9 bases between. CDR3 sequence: CASSYSVDNYGYTF. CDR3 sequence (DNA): TGTGCCAGCAGTTATTCGGTTGATAACTATGGCTACACCTTC.

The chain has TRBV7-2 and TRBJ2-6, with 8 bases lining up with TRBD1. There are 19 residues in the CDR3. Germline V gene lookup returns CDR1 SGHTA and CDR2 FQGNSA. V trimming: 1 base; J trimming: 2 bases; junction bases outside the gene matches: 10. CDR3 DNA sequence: TGTGCCAGCAGCTTAGTCTCTGGACAGGGAGTACCTGGGGCCAACGTCCTGACTTTC. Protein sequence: CASSLVSGQGVPGANVLTF.

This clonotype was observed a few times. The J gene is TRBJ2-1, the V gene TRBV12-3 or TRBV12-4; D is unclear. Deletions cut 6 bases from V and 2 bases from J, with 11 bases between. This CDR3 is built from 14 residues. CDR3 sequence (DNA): TGTGCCAGCAGAGGTGGCGGAGCCTACAATGAGCAGTTCTTC. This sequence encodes CASRGGGAYNEQFF.

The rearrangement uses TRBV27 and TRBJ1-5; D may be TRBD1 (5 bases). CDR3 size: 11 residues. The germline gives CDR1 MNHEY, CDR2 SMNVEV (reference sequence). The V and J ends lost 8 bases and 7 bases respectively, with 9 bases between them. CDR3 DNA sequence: TGTGCCAGCCCCTGGGGGCAGCCCCAGCATTTT. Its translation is CASPWGQPQHF.

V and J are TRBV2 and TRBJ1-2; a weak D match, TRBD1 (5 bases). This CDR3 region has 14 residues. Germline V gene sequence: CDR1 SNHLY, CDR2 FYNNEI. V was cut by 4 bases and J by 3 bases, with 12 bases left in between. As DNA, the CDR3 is TGTGCCAGCAGTGGAGGGGAAGGGGACTATGGCTACACCTTC. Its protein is CASSGGEGDYGYTF.

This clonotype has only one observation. This chain's CDR3 is CASRSTGSTGQYF. In nucleotides, the CDR3 is TGTGCCAGCAGGAGTACGGGGTCGACGGGGCAGTACTTC. V is TRBV7-2 and J is TRBJ2-5; possibly TRBD2 for D (5 bases). The CDR3 runs 13 residues. Per the germline V gene, CDR1 is SGHTA and CDR2 is FQGNSA. V was clipped by 6 bases and J by 11 bases, with 19 bases between them.

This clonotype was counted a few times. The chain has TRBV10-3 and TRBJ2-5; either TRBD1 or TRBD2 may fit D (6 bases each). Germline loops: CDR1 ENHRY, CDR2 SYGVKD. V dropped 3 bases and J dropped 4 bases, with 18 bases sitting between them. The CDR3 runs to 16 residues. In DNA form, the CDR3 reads TGTGCCATCAGTGACCTTTCCACCCGGGGGCTAGAGACCCAGTACTTC. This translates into CAISDLSTRGLETQYF.

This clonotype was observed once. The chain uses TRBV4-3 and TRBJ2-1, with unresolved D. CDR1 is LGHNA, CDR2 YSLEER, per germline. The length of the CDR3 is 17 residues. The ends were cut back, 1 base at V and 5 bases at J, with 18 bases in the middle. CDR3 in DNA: TGCGCCAGCAGCCAAGCCCTCCCACGGATCCTTAACAATGAGCAGTTCTTC. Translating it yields CASSQALPRILNNEQFF.

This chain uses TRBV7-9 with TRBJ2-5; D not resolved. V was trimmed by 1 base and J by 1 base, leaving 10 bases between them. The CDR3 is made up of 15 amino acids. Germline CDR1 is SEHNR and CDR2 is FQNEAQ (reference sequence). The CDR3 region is CASSLVARFQETQYF. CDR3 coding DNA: TGTGCCAGCAGCTTAGTCGCGCGGTTCCAAGAGACCCAGTACTTC.

The CDR3 here is CATSRGVQDSETQYF. The CDR3 region has the DNA TGTGCCACCAGCAGAGGAGTTCAAGACTCGGAGACCCAGTACTTC. The genes are TRBV15 and TRBJ2-5; D is ambiguous. V was cut by 1 base and J by 5 bases, with 14 bases left in between. This CDR3 has 15 amino acids. CDR1 and CDR2 from the germline V gene are LNHNV and YYDKDF (reference sequence).

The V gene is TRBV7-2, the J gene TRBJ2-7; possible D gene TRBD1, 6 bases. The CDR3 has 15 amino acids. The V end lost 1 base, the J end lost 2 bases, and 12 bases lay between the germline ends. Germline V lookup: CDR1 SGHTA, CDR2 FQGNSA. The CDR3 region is CASSLGDIGTYEQYF. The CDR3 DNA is TGTGCCAGCAGCTTAGGGGACATTGGGACCTACGAGCAGTACTTC.

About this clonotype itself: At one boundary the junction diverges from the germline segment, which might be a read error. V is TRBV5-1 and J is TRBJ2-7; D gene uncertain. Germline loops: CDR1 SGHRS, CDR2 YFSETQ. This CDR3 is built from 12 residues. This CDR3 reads CASSLSSFEQYF. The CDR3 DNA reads TGCGCCAGCAGCTTGTCTTCCTTCGAGCAGTACTTC. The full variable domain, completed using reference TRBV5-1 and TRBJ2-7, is KAGVTQTPRYLIKTRGQQVTLSCSPISGHRSVSWYQQTPGQGLQFLFEYFSETQRNKGNFPGRFSGRQFSNSRSEMNVSTLELGDSALYLCASSLSSFEQYFGPGTRLTVT.

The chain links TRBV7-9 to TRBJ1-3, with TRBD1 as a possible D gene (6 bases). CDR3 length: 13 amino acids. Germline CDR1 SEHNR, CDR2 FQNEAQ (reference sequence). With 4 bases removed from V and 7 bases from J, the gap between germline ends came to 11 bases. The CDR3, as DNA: TGTGCCAGCAGCTGGGGGGGCGAGAACACCATATATTTT. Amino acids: CASSWGGENTIYF.

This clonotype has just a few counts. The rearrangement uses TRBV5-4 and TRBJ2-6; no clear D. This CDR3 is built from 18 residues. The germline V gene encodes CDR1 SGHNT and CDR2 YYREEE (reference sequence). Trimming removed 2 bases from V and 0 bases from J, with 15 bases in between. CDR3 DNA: TGTGCCAGCAGCTTTATCGTACGGCGAAGCTCTGGGGCCAACGTCCTGACTTTC. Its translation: CASSFIVRRSSGANVLTF.

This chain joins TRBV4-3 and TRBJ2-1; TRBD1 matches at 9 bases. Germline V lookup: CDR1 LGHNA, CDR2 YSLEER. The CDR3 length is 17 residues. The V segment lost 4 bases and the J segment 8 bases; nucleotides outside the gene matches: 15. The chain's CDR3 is CASSRGAGTGRIYEQFF. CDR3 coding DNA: TGCGCCAGCAGCCGCGGAGCCGGGACAGGGAGGATATATGAGCAGTTCTTC.